This entry lists 12 T cell receptor beta chains sequenced from one sample in a study of shared clonotypes between healthy human individuals (dated by TCRdb to the early 2020s). The library was obtained by the immunoSEQ multiplex PCR assay. TCRdb obtained this table from immuneACCESS and retained in-frame rearrangements with V and J assigned. These tables miss some clones; where compared with another copy, unresolved V genes account for less than half of the shortfall, and the remainder is unexplained. The sample includes about 110,000 clones, with around 65% observed a single time. Of the sample, around 25% is held by the ten largest clones. The sequencing sample was made of memory CD8+ T cells sorted from blood. Interpreted using the paper, the cell subset or site label stands for: CD45RO+ cells pooled with CCR7-negative TemRA cells. The origin of the receptors is a woman aged 25 to 39 in good health.

This sequence joins TRBV7-8 and TRBJ1-5; D is possibly TRBD1 (6 bases). This CDR3 is 15 amino acids long. The V gene's germline CDR1 is SGHVS and CDR2 FQNEAQ. Trimming pared 5 bases from V and 0 bases from J, leaving 11 bases between. CDR3 bases: TGTGCCAGCAGCGAAGGGACACATAGCAATCAGCCCCAGCATTTT. This encodes CASSEGTHSNQPQHF. The full variable domain, with the rest looked up from reference TRBV7-8 and TRBJ1-5, is GAGVSQSPRYKVAKRGQDVALRCDPISGHVSLFWYQQALGQGPEFLTYFQNEAQLDKSGLPSDRFFAERPEGSVSTLKIQRTQQEDSAVYLCASSEGTHSNQPQHFGDGTRLSIL.

The chain combines TRBV27 with TRBJ2-7, with D possibly being TRBD1 (6 bases). CDR1 and CDR2 (germline): MNHEY, SMNVEV (reference sequence). The V and J ends lost 8 bases and 1 base respectively, with 15 bases between them. The CDR3 totals 14 residues. This CDR3 is CASSPVDSSYEQYF. CDR3 nucleotide sequence: TGTGCCAGCTCCCCCGTGGACAGTTCCTACGAGCAGTACTTC.

This chain connects TRBV4-2 to TRBJ2-7; D perhaps matches TRBD2 (5 bases). The CDR3 length is 14 residues. Trimming took off 3 bases at V and 2 bases at J, with 11 bases between the two ends. CDR1 and CDR2 from the germline V gene are LGHNA and YNFKEQ. The CDR3: CASSHTRIAYEQYF. The CDR3 nucleotides are TGTGCCAGCAGCCACACTAGAATAGCCTACGAGCAGTACTTC.

This clone has a handful of counts. The V gene is TRBV27, the J gene TRBJ1-1; unclear D gene. The CDR3 has 13 residues. Trimming left V 5 bases short and J 1 base short, with 8 bases between. Germline assignment: CDR1 MNHEY and CDR2 SMNVEV (reference sequence). The CDR3 region has the DNA TGTGCCAGCAGTATACACAAGAACACTGAAGCTTTCTTT. Translated, it gives CASSIHKNTEAFF.

There are a few counts of this clone. J is TRBJ1-5 and V is TRBV7-2; 7 nucleotides match TRBD1. The CDR3 consists of 15 residues. Germline CDR1 is SGHTA and CDR2 is FQGNSA. V shed 5 bases, J shed 4 bases, and the junction held 8 bases outside the gene matches. The CDR3 loop reads CASSPDRALNQPQHF. The CDR3 bases are TGTGCCAGCAGCCCTGACAGGGCCCTTAATCAGCCCCAGCATTTT.

This chain joins TRBV25-1 and TRBJ2-1; 10 nucleotides match TRBD2. The V gene's germline CDR1 is MGHDK and CDR2 SYGVNS. The CDR3 loop spans 17 amino acids. The junction had 8 bases not matched to a gene; V was cut back by 2 bases and J by 4 bases. The chain's CDR3 is CASSEVPLAGEYNEQFF. CDR3 bases: TGTGCCAGCAGTGAAGTCCCCCTAGCGGGAGAATACAATGAGCAGTTCTTC.

This clone was observed a handful of times. This chain links TRBV5-1 with TRBJ2-3; tentatively, D is TRBD2 (5 bases). Between the trimmed V and J ends, which lost 0 bases and 2 bases, there was a span of 10 bases. The CDR3 is made up of 15 amino acids. The germline CDR1 and CDR2 sequences are SGHRS and YFSETQ. CDR3 region: CASSLAEGHTDTQYF. The DNA of the CDR3 is TGCGCCAGCAGCTTGGCCGAGGGCCACACAGATACGCAGTATTTT.

This rearrangement joins TRBV16 to TRBJ2-3; 7 positions match TRBD2. The trim removed 4 bases at V and 0 bases at J, leaving 7 bases unmatched. Germline assignment: CDR1 KGHSY and CDR2 FQNENV. The CDR3 runs 16 residues. CDR3 DNA sequence: TGTGCCAGCAGCCCTTCCGGCGGGGGAAGCACAGATACGCAGTATTTT. Its translation: CASSPSGGGSTDTQYF.

The chain has TRBV12-5 and TRBJ2-4; 15 nucleotides line up with TRBD2. The CDR3 has 16 residues. V was pared by 3 bases and J by 9 bases, with 6 bases of the junction left unmatched. Germline loops: CDR1 LGHNT, CDR2 FRNRAP. CDR3 loop: CASGFRTSGREGIQYF. The CDR3 DNA sequence: TGTGCTAGTGGTTTCCGGACTAGCGGGAGGGAGGGCATTCAGTACTTC.

The V call is TRBV6-5, the J call TRBJ2-5; perhaps D is TRBD1 or TRBD2 (5 bases each). Trimming removed 5 bases from V and 4 bases from J, with 17 bases in between. The CDR3 is 15 amino acids. Germline CDR1 is MNHEY and CDR2 is SVGAGI. The DNA for the CDR3 is TGTGCCAGCAGTACCGGGACGTCTCCGACAGAGACCCAGTACTTC. Translation: CASSTGTSPTETQYF.

This clone was counted only a few times. This chain links TRBV25-1 with TRBJ2-1; the D gene is possibly TRBD2 (6 bases). V lost 4 bases and J 0 bases, leaving 13 bases between the germline ends. The CDR3 has 16 residues. Germline lookup yields CDR1 MGHDK and CDR2 SYGVNS. CDR3 DNA: TGTGCCAGCAGTGGCGAGACTAGTTTCTCCTACAATGAGCAGTTCTTC. This gives the protein CASSGETSFSYNEQFF.

This clone has more than one count but fewer than ten. The chain is built from TRBV19 and TRBJ2-7; 11 bases line up with TRBD1. The length of the CDR3 is 14 residues. Germline loops: CDR1 LNHDA, CDR2 SQIVND (reference sequence). The V and J ends lost 9 bases and 6 bases, in that order; junction bases with no gene match: 10. The DNA for the CDR3 is TGTGCCAGCAAGGACCGGGACAGGGGGTCCGAGCAGTACTTC. This gives the protein CASKDRDRGSEQYF.